Below, one T cell receptor beta chain is given with its context. In this sample, this clone turned up a few times. What antigen it recognizes has not been identified. There are no base qualities to consult, and no much larger clone falls within one base. Libraries were prepared through the immunoSEQ multiplex PCR assay. For the multiplex PCR, a mixture combining 60 forward primers for TCR Vbeta segments and 13 reverse primers for TCR Jbeta segments was used. Amplification of the CDR3 region of rearranged TCR beta genes was performed with a multiplex PCR assay on genomic DNA. The amplified TCR beta libraries were sequenced on the Illumina HiSeq System as 87-base-pair reads. The original pipeline was this. In a later analysis, tens of millions of unique TCR beta chains were counted across the 500 to 850 repertoires, and roughly 11 million of these chains were shared by at least two donors. Raw reads were error-corrected and collapsed into unique sequences by a nearest-neighbor algorithm in which closely related sequences were merged to remove PCR and sequencing errors. V, D and J gene segments were assigned by aligning CDR3 sequences to IMGT reference sequences. For a sequence to be retained, a match of at least six nucleotides to both a V gene segment and a J gene segment was required. Rearrangements were classified as productive when the CDR3 lacked stop codons and remained in frame with V and J, and all other rearrangements were classified as non-productive. CDR3 was defined according to IMGT convention as the region running from the second conserved V-encoded cysteine to the conserved J-encoded phenylalanine. The earlier analysis of about 560 of the donors excluded any sequence lacking an unambiguous match to a single V gene segment. In an earlier analysis of about 590 of the donors, a V segment was called functional when productive rearrangements were above 56.7%, and segregating when the standard deviation between donors exceeded 5%. To diagnose cytomegalovirus status from the catalog of TCR beta chain sequences, a statistical classification framework was built. V and J gene assignment, in a later analysis, came from comparing TCR nucleotide sequences with IMGT/GENE-DB human TR gene sequences. The TCRdist pipeline was used in a later analysis to assign CDR3 sequences and most-parsimonious VDJ recombination scenarios. A later analysis defined each TCR beta chain by its CDR3 amino acid sequence plus V-gene family, and excluded reads lacking a unique V-gene family. A later analysis removed 592 highly shared, low-generation-probability nucleotide sequences to deal with suspected cross-contamination and a sequencing artifact. In a later analysis, a clonal expansion index was calculated for each public chain from normalized within-repertoire ranks of inferred template counts. Generation probabilities in a later analysis came from a VDJ recombination model fitted to out-of-frame rearrangements, and those results were checked against IGoR. Hypergeometric tests were used in a later analysis to score TCR-TCR, TCR-HLA and TCR-CMV co-occurrence, with a repertoire-size bias correction applied to the TCR pairs. In a later analysis, false discovery rates were estimated by permuting HLA or CMV assignments 20 times. A later analysis grouped co-occurring TCRs with DBSCAN, adding TCRdist sequence similarity when clustering within HLA-allele-positive subsets. Repertoires with fewer than 30,000 or more than 120,000 public chains were left out of co-occurrence clustering, as were five repertoires with anomalous nucleotide sharing. TCRdb took this table from immuneACCESS and kept in-frame rearrangements with V and J called. Such tables lack part of the clones; where checked against another copy, unresolved V genes explain under half of the gap, and the rest is unexplained. V, J and clone size were drawn from that table, and D and trimming were deduced from the DNA. A total of approximately 160,000 clones appear in this sample, 64% of them only once. The ten largest clones capture about 3% of the sample.

The sample is drawn from a study of cytomegalovirus exposure and HLA in healthy donors (dated by TCRdb to about 2017). Notes on the research overall: An earlier analysis of 587 of the donors reported about 260 Gb of sequence data and 117 million unique TCR beta sequences obtained from around 180 million T cells. About 280 gigabases of sequencing data and around 85 million unique TCR sequences made up an early release that covered several hundred HLA-typed donors. Of the roughly 400 genotyped donors, approximately 83% fell in the genetic ancestry cluster associated with self-reported Caucasian donors. The study aimed to test whether cataloging public T cell receptors could reveal signatures of past pathogen exposure. The study used immunosequencing to profile the T cell repertoires of 600 to 850 subjects and linked those repertoires to cytomegalovirus serostatus. A separate validation cohort of over 95 different subjects was used in addition to the roughly 640-subject first cohort. To predict cytomegalovirus infection status, the study combined high-throughput TCR immunosequencing, statistical association of individual TCRs with disease status, and machine learning. To study patterns of TCR occurrence, a later analysis re-analyzed previously published TCR beta repertoires from 500 to 850 donors and added high-resolution HLA genotyping. Rather than drawing on any new phenotypic data, the later analysis identified candidate immune exposures from TCR beta sequences and the way those sequences occurred across donors. An earlier analysis of fewer than 700 of the donors applied high-throughput TCR beta sequencing to assess whether each TCR beta V gene segment acted as functional or pseudogenic. Donor age, sex, ethnicity and CMV serostatus were compiled together with the repertoire data. In a later genetic analysis, genome-wide SNP genotypes for about three fifths of the roughly 670 donors were used, and that subset was treated as a discovery cohort. All discovery cohort repertoires had been generated using a single sequencing platform. HLA typing covered class I and class II loci at four-digit resolution. Typing coverage differed by locus: A, B, C, DRB1 and DQB1 were typed in roughly 620-640 donors, DQA1 in 500 to 550, DPA1 in around 580, and DPB1 in roughly 450. Roughly five DR-DQ haplotypes were handled as single units for association and clustering, since linkage in the cohort was strong. Among about 370 genotyped donors of the cohort, an average of roughly 230,000 unique TCR beta nucleotide sequences was sequenced per donor, of which roughly 17% were non-productive.

Here is what the overall study found, with its caveats: When HLA alleles, especially DR and DQ, strongly co-occurred, attributing TCR associations to individual alleles was difficult. According to a later analysis, most CMV-associated TCR beta chains appeared to be HLA-restricted, and the HLA associations seemed to be driven largely by CMV exposure. According to a later analysis, parvovirus B19, influenza, CMV and Epstein-Barr virus appeared linked to several top co-occurrence clusters. Broadly in line with IMGT annotations, most TCR beta V segments showed up in productive rearrangements about 87% or about 30% of the time in an earlier analysis of 450 to 750 of the donors. An association between a missense DCLRE1C variant and V-gene and J-gene trimming of TCR beta chains was found in a later genetic analysis and replicated in an independent cohort. Compared with the approximately 720-donor mean, donors in an Asian-associated ancestry cluster had fewer N-insertions in productive TCRs, according to a later genetic analysis. About 15 rarely observed V segments, including chromosome 9 orphons, were excluded from the earlier analysis of some 590 of the donors because counts were too low. A few of the identified cytomegalovirus-associated TCR beta chains were confirmed in vitro to be specific for cytomegalovirus antigens. According to the authors, the approach could potentially be generalized to other disease states and immunological phenotypes. Because some donors lacked HLA typing at each locus, the association tests relied only on the typed subset. Most TCR sequences were seen in very few donors, while some public TCRs were found in many individuals. A total of 150 or so TCR beta chains were listed by the study as associated with cytomegalovirus. A further reported finding was that TCR beta sequences accurately predicted the HLA-A and HLA-B alleles for most subjects in the first cohort. CMV serostatus was the only immune exposure information available for the cohort. Roughly uniform sequencing depth across donors was assumed in presence/absence analyses, although this assumption may not hold. The classifier was reported to diagnose cytomegalovirus status with high specificity and sensitivity in both the original cohort and the validation cohort. According to a later analysis, TCR association rates differed among HLA loci, with DRB1 alleles showing the most associated TCRs and HLA-C alleles showing the fewest. Correlated functional status among segregating V segments might be attributable to linkage disequilibrium, but an unknown experimental factor could not be ruled out. A later analysis associated some 17,000 TCR beta sequences with specific HLA alleles at a false discovery rate of 0.05. In a later analysis, HLA-associated TCR beta chains showed more clonal expansion and lower generation probabilities than non-associated chains that were equally common. A cluster of highly shared sequence variants was judged likely to be a technical artifact of the sequencing pipeline. In this cohort, only TCR beta chains were sequenced, and detectable features were limited by the absence of alpha or paired-chain data.

The cohort was made up of approximately 670 healthy bone marrow donors. Cohort members were all nominally healthy when sampled, although unrecorded immune exposures were likely present. The donor tested CMV seropositive, placing the donor among the 310 or so seropositive members of the cohort. Each donor provided a peripheral blood sample, and peripheral blood mononuclear cells were used for TCR beta sequencing. Genomic DNA extraction from the blood cell samples was performed with the Qiagen DNeasy Blood Extraction Kit. This TCR was recovered from a woman under 40 in good health and CMV-seropositive. The sequenced sample consisted of PBMCs.

The CDR3 corresponds to CASSPTGAIAEAFF. The nucleotide sequence reads as follows: TGTGCCAGCAGCCCGACAGGGGCGATCGCTGAAGCTTTCTTT. The chain is encoded by TRBV6-6 joined to TRBJ1-1, and TRBD1 aligns with 8 junction nucleotides. The germline V gene (reference sequence) gives CDR1 as MNHNY and CDR2 as SVGAGI. The germline V end is reduced by 6 bases and the J end by 6 bases; junction bases left unmatched: 9. From the cysteine up to the phenylalanine, the CDR3 has a length of 14 residues. The sequence is cut down to CDR3 DNA, 42 bases in frame from base 1.